A selection of T cell receptor beta chains follows, all from one sample in a study of blood T cell repertoires in COVID-19. Assay used: immunoSEQ multiplex PCR; TCRdb lists only in-frame clones, some missing. The sample shows tens of thousands of clones, 80% to 90% of them seen only once. Sequenced input: peripheral blood. The receptor set was obtained from a man between 60 and 75 years old with acute or convalescent COVID-19. The CDR3 runs from the conserved cysteine through the conserved F or W. Each record gives: CDR3 DNA, CDR3 protein, D gene, clone size, V gene, J gene. A D gene is named only where the DNA matches it firmly. Rows give clone size only sometimes, using once, few, many, or a class for an expanded clone.

cdr3_nt: TGTGCCAGCAGCTTGGACAGGGACTATGGCTACACCTTC
cdr3_aa: CASSLDRDYGYTF
d_call: TRBD1
clone_size: -
v_call: TRBV11-3
j_call: TRBJ1-2

cdr3_nt: TGCGCCAGCAGTCGTTTCGTCACAGATACGCAGTATTTT
cdr3_aa: CASSRFVTDTQYF
d_call: -
clone_size: -
v_call: TRBV10-1
j_call: TRBJ2-3

cdr3_nt: TGTGCCAGCAGCTCAACAGGTAGCACAGATACGCAGTATTTT
cdr3_aa: CASSSTGSTDTQYF
d_call: -
clone_size: -
v_call: TRBV7-9
j_call: TRBJ2-3

cdr3_nt: TGTGCCAGCAGCCAAGGGAGGGGCTTTGGCTACACCTTC
cdr3_aa: CASSQGRGFGYTF
d_call: -
clone_size: -
v_call: TRBV3-1/TRBV3-2
j_call: TRBJ1-2

cdr3_nt: TGTGCCAGCAGCATCCGGGACAGGGACGTAGCTTTCTTT
cdr3_aa: CASSIRDRDVAFF
d_call: TRBD1
clone_size: -
v_call: TRBV13
j_call: TRBJ1-1

cdr3_nt: TGTGCCAGCAGGGACGTACAGGGTGCAGGAAACACCATATATTTT
cdr3_aa: CASRDVQGAGNTIYF
d_call: -
clone_size: -
v_call: TRBV5-4
j_call: TRBJ1-3

cdr3_nt: TGTGCCACCAGTGAGATGGACAGGATCAAAGGGGAGACCCAGTACTTC
cdr3_aa: CATSEMDRIKGETQYF
d_call: TRBD1
clone_size: -
v_call: TRBV24-1
j_call: TRBJ2-5

cdr3_nt: TGCAGTGCTAGTTCCGGGGATTATAGCAATCAGCCCCAGCATTTT
cdr3_aa: CSASSGDYSNQPQHF
d_call: -
clone_size: few
v_call: TRBV20-1
j_call: TRBJ1-5

cdr3_nt: TGTGCCAGTAGTAATCCCAGCGGGAGTGGGACCCAGTACTTC
cdr3_aa: CASSNPSGSGTQYF
d_call: TRBD2
clone_size: -
v_call: TRBV19
j_call: TRBJ2-5

cdr3_nt: TGTGCCAGCAGGAGGGGACAAGGCTCTAACTATGGCTACACCTTC
cdr3_aa: CASRRGQGSNYGYTF
d_call: -
clone_size: -
v_call: TRBV6-5
j_call: TRBJ1-2

cdr3_nt: TGTGCCAGCAGTTCGGGAATTTCTTGGAGAAACACCATATATTTT
cdr3_aa: CASSSGISWRNTIYF
d_call: -
clone_size: -
v_call: TRBV27
j_call: TRBJ1-3

cdr3_nt: TGTGCCAGCACGGGCGGGGTTGGAGTCTACGAGCAGTACTTC
cdr3_aa: CASTGGVGVYEQYF
d_call: -
clone_size: once
v_call: TRBV7-2
j_call: TRBJ2-7

cdr3_nt: TGTGCCAGTAGTACCGGACAGATATGGAATCAGCCCCAGCATTTT
cdr3_aa: CASSTGQIWNQPQHF
d_call: -
clone_size: -
v_call: TRBV19
j_call: TRBJ1-5

cdr3_nt: TGCAGCGTTGACCAGACAGGGTCCCACGAGCAGTACTTC
cdr3_aa: CSVDQTGSHEQYF
d_call: TRBD1
clone_size: -
v_call: TRBV29-1
j_call: TRBJ2-7

cdr3_nt: TGTGCCAGCAGTTTATCCCTTCAGGGTGGTGAAAAACTGTTTTTT
cdr3_aa: CASSLSLQGGEKLFF
d_call: -
clone_size: -
v_call: TRBV28
j_call: TRBJ1-4

cdr3_nt: TGTGCCAGCAGCCCCAGGGTTACTAATGAAAAACTGTTTTTT
cdr3_aa: CASSPRVTNEKLFF
d_call: -
clone_size: once
v_call: TRBV7-9
j_call: TRBJ1-4

cdr3_nt: TGTGCCAGCAGTGAAGCGACAGGAGGAAATGGCTACACCTTC
cdr3_aa: CASSEATGGNGYTF
d_call: -
clone_size: few
v_call: TRBV6-1
j_call: TRBJ1-2

cdr3_nt: TGTGCCAGCAGTTACGGCAGGATGAACACTGAAGCTTTCTTT
cdr3_aa: CASSYGRMNTEAFF
d_call: -
clone_size: -
v_call: TRBV6-5
j_call: TRBJ1-1

cdr3_nt: TGTGCCAGCAGCCAAGTTCTGAGGGGACAGGGTGAAAAACTGTTTTTT
cdr3_aa: CASSQVLRGQGEKLFF
d_call: TRBD1
clone_size: -
v_call: TRBV3-1/TRBV3-2
j_call: TRBJ1-4

cdr3_nt: TGTGCCAGCAGCCAAAGACAGGCCGGGGACACAGATACGCAGTATTTT
cdr3_aa: CASSQRQAGDTDTQYF
d_call: -
clone_size: -
v_call: TRBV4-2
j_call: TRBJ2-3

cdr3_nt: TGTGCCACCCAGGAACCCCAAGCCTGGGGCAGGGGGGAATACAATGAGCAGTTCTTC
cdr3_aa: CATQEPQAWGRGEYNEQFF
d_call: -
clone_size: -
v_call: TRBV28
j_call: TRBJ2-1

cdr3_nt: TGCAGTGCTAGTGTGGACAGGGGGTCCTACGAGCAGTACTTC
cdr3_aa: CSASVDRGSYEQYF
d_call: TRBD1
clone_size: medium-sized
v_call: TRBV20-1
j_call: TRBJ2-7

cdr3_nt: TGTGCCAGCAGCGGACTTAGCGGGGAGGGCACAGATACGCAGTATTTT
cdr3_aa: CASSGLSGEGTDTQYF
d_call: TRBD2
clone_size: once
v_call: TRBV13
j_call: TRBJ2-3